This TCR beta chain originates from a study of CD8 T cells in Susac syndrome. After extraction with the RNeasy kit, roughly 0.5 to 1 ug of the RNA was reverse transcribed using random hexamers. MiXCR, run by TCRdb on the immunoSEQ multiplex PCR reads, gives a single entry per CDR3 protein. This table has roughly 140,000 distinct CDR3 sequences, 95% to 96% appearing once. The V segment lost 2 bases and the J segment 7 bases; nucleotides outside the gene matches: 5. The CDR3 has 14 residues. Germline CDR1 and CDR2: MGHDK and SYGVNS. Control patients had untreated stable or active relapsing-remitting multiple sclerosis by revised McDonald criteria.

The sequence was collected from a human donor with multiple sclerosis. Input material: CD8+ T cells from PBMCs. The rearrangement uses TRBV25-1 and TRBJ1-5; TRBD1 matches 7 bases. The DNA for the CDR3 is TGTGCCAGCAGTGAACGACAGGGTAGCCAGCCCCAGCATTTT. Its protein is CASSERQGSQPQHF.